The 10 T cell receptor beta chains presented below share a single source sample, sequenced in a study of blood T cell repertoires in COVID-19. Clones were sequenced by immunoSEQ multiplex PCR, and TCRdb holds only the in-frame ones, with some missing. This sample has about 85,000 clones, with roughly nine tenths found just once. The source material was peripheral blood. Source of these receptors: a man aged 60-69 years with acute or convalescent COVID-19.

This clone was observed a handful of times. V usage is TRBV21-1 and J usage is TRBJ2-3; the DNA was not compared with TRBD2, the D call given in the table. TRBV21-1 is assigned pseudogene status. The CDR3 runs to 17 residues. The CDR3 nucleotides are TGTGCCAGCAGCAAACTGGGGGGGCCTGCTAGCACAGATACGCAGTATTTT. Translating gives CASSKLGGPASTDTQYF.

The CDR3 bases are TGTGCCAGCAGCTTGGGCCAGAGTTATGGCTACACCTTC. Encoded protein: CASSLGQSYGYTF. The rearrangement uses TRBV7-2 and TRBJ1-2; unclear D gene. Trimming cost V 3 bases and J 5 bases, with 10 bases left between them. This CDR3 region has 13 residues. Germline V CDR1 and CDR2: SGHTA, FQGNSA. The entire variable domain, with the rest obtained from reference TRBV7-2 and TRBJ1-2, is as follows: GAGVSQSPSNKVTEKGKDVELRCDPISGHTALYWYRQSLGQGLEFLIYFQGNSAPDKSGLPSDRFSAERTGGSVSTLTIQRTQQEDSAVYLCASSLGQSYGYTFGSGTRLTVV.

The CDR3 coding sequence is TGCGCCAGCAGCTTGGGACGGACTCTTGAAGCTTTCTTT. Translating gives CASSLGRTLEAFF. The chain uses TRBV5-1 and TRBJ1-1; D is undetermined. The CDR3 has 13 amino acids. V gave up 0 bases and J gave up 7 bases, with 10 bases separating them. From germline, CDR1 is SGHRS and CDR2 YFSETQ.

A note on this clone: One end of the junction is discordant with germline, which a read error may explain. The chain combines TRBV6-2 or TRBV6-3 with TRBJ2-7; 9 bases fit TRBD2. The CDR3 sequence is 12 residues long. CDR1 is MNHEY, CDR2 SVGEGT, per germline. The CDR3 spells CASSVESGGSNF. In nucleotides, the CDR3 is TGTGCCAGCAGTGTCGAGAGCGGGGGGTCTAACTTC.

This chain joins TRBV27 and TRBJ2-2, with 7 bases identical to TRBD2. The CDR3 loop spans 15 amino acids. The V gene's germline CDR1 is MNHEY and CDR2 SMNVEV (reference sequence). The V gene end was trimmed by 5 bases and the J gene end by 5 bases; junction bases not matched to a gene: 8. CDR3 in amino acids: CASSLGTTGTGELFF. CDR3 DNA sequence: TGTGCCAGCAGTCTAGGGACTACGGGGACCGGGGAGCTGTTTTTT.

This clone was counted once. The V gene is TRBV14, the J gene TRBJ1-2, with a tentative D call TRBD1 (6 bases). Trimming cost V 2 bases and J 6 bases, with 10 bases left between them. The CDR3 is 13 amino acids. Germline loops: CDR1 SGHDN, CDR2 FVKESK. CDR3 sequence (DNA): TGTGCCAGCAGCCAAAACAGGGCCCATGGCTACACCTTC. Translation gives CASSQNRAHGYTF.

The chain is built from TRBV7-2 and TRBJ2-7; no clear D gene. CDR1 and CDR2 from the germline V gene are SGHTA and FQGNSA. The V end lost 1 base, the J end lost 0 bases, and 7 bases lay between the germline ends. The CDR3 extends over 14 amino acids. The CDR3 region is CASSLVTASYEQYF. The CDR3 bases are TGTGCCAGCAGCTTAGTAACAGCCTCCTACGAGCAGTACTTC.

This sequence joins TRBV29-1 and TRBJ1-3, with D possibly matching TRBD1 (6 bases). Germline assignment: CDR1 SQVTM and CDR2 ANQGSEA. The CDR3 is 13 residues long. The germline V and J ends were trimmed by 5 bases and 0 bases, with 8 bases remaining between them. CDR3 sequence reads: CSVQGNSGNTIYF. The CDR3 region has the DNA TGCAGCGTTCAGGGGAACTCTGGAAACACCATATATTTT.

The rearrangement links TRBV24-1 to TRBJ2-2; D perhaps matches TRBD1 (6 bases). Deletions cut 5 bases from V and 0 bases from J, with 9 bases between. The V gene's germline CDR1 is KGHDR and CDR2 SFDVKD. The CDR3 contains 15 residues. CDR3 loop: CATSVPGANTGELFF. CDR3 DNA sequence: TGTGCCACCAGTGTCCCAGGGGCGAACACCGGGGAGCTGTTTTTT.

As concerns this clone: At the DNA level, this CDR3 is encoded by other sequences in the same sample as well. The V gene is TRBV2, the J gene TRBJ1-2; TRBD1 aligns across 7 bases. V was clipped by 3 bases and J by 4 bases; unmatched bases: 2. CDR3 size: 13 residues. Germline V gives CDR1 SNHLY, CDR2 FYNNEI. The CDR3 region is CASSEGTAYGYTF. The CDR3 DNA follows: TGTGCCAGCAGTGAGGGGACAGCCTATGGCTACACCTTC.